Detailed here is one TCR beta chain. Germline V lookup: CDR1 SGHDT, CDR2 YYEEEE. There are 17 residues in the CDR3. Trimming shortened V by 5 bases and J by 1 base, and 21 bases separated the two germline ends. This entry is derived from a study of OX40 agonist ivuxolimab in advanced cancers. Study summary: Patients were treated with ivuxolimab, an agonistic anti-OX40 (CD134) antibody.

Sequenced by immunoSEQ multiplex PCR; TCRdb stores in-frame clones only, minus some. The data contain tens of thousands of clones, approximately 92% of them singletons. The rearrangement joins TRBV5-6 to TRBJ1-2; unclear D gene. This TCR was sampled from an adult with an advanced solid tumor such as melanoma, head and neck, liver or kidney cancer. This sample comprised CD4+ or CD8+ T cells sorted from blood, obtained in a trial of the OX40 agonist ivuxolimab. The CDR3 is CASSLRRGPKFNYGYTF. The CDR3 nucleotides read TGTGCCAGCAGTCTGAGGAGAGGACCCAAATTTAACTATGGCTACACCTTC.